The entry below gives a single TCR beta chain sequence along with its context. Its specificity is not known. TCR beta CDR3 region amplification was performed from RNA transcripts. Carried out on the TCR CDR3, a first-round RT-PCR used the HTBI primer set. MiXCR was run by TCRdb on the multiplex PCR reads, yielding one entry per CDR3 protein. Of hundreds of thousands of distinct CDR3 sequences in the sample, roughly an eighth are singletons; the top ten hold approximately 35%. This entry belongs to a study of T cells in Graves' hyperthyroidism and ophthalmopathy. Study-level points and caveats: Most clonotypes expanded in thyroid above 0.001 were likewise present in blood.

Lactation, pregnancy, other autoimmune disease or uncontrolled infection led to exclusion of patients. PBMCs stemmed from under 11 ml fresh peripheral blood. CDR3 length: 11 amino acids. V dropped 2 bases and J dropped 2 bases, with 1 base sitting between them. CDR1 is GTSNPN and CDR2 is SVGIG in the germline V gene (reference sequence). The J gene is TRBJ2-1, the V gene TRBV30; D is uncertain. Source material: blood. The receptor was derived from a woman between 40 and 55 years old with Graves' ophthalmopathy. DNA for the CDR3: TGTGCCTGGAGTCCCTACAATGAGCAGTTCTTC. Translation gives CAWSPYNEQFF.